Given below is one T cell receptor (beta chain) in context. Generated by immunoSEQ multiplex PCR, the TCRdb table keeps only in-frame clones and is missing some. Of roughly 120,000 clones listed, 80% to 95% are singletons. The data originate from a study of T cell responses to AZD1222 COVID-19 vaccine. V was cut by 4 bases and J by 0 bases, with 12 bases left in between. The CDR3 is made up of 16 amino acids. The germline V gene has CDR1 ENHRY and CDR2 SYGVKD. This TCR derives from an adult who received the AZD1222 COVID-19 vaccine. The source material was peripheral blood, sampled 28 days after the second AZD1222 dose. V usage is TRBV10-3 and J usage is TRBJ1-4; tentatively, D is TRBD1 (5 bases). The CDR3 DNA sequence: TGTGCCATCAGTGGGACCCCAGGGTCAACTAATGAAAAACTGTTTTTT. The encoded protein is CAISGTPGSTNEKLFF.